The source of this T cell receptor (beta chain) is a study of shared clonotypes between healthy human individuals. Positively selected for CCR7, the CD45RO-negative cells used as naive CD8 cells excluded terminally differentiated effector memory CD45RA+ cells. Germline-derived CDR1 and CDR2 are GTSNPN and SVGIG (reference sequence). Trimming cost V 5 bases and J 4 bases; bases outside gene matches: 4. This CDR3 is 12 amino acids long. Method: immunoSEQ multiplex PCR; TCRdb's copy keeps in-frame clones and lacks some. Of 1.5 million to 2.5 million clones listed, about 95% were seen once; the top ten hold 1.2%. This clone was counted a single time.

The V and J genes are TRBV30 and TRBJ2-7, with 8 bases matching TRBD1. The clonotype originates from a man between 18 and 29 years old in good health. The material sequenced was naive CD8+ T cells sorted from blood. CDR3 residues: CAWGQGGYEQYF. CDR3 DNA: TGTGCCTGGGGACAGGGTGGTTACGAGCAGTACTTC.